One sample yielded the 24 T cell receptor beta chains listed below, sequenced in a study of blood T cell repertoires in COVID-19. The assay was immunoSEQ multiplex PCR, and TCRdb's table has in-frame clones only and misses some. The data contain around 250,000 clones, 65% to 85% of them singletons. The source material was peripheral blood. The receptors originated from a woman aged 35 to 49 who had recovered from COVID-19.

V and J are TRBV24-1 and TRBJ2-5, with TRBD1 identical over 8 bases. The CDR3 length is 18 residues. With 0 bases clipped from V and 2 bases from J, the junction kept 10 bases outside the gene matches. Germline values: CDR1 KGHDR, CDR2 SFDVKD. The CDR3 spells CATSDLQTRTGQQETQYF. DNA of the CDR3: TGTGCCACCAGTGATTTGCAAACCCGGACAGGGCAGCAAGAGACCCAGTACTTC.

This clone was seen only once. The V gene is TRBV4-1, the J gene TRBJ1-2; 8 bases line up with TRBD1. The CDR3 length is 16 residues. CDR1 and CDR2 (germline): MGHRA, YSYEKL. Germline trimming cut 2 bases from V and 4 bases from J; bases unmatched to any gene: 9. This chain's CDR3 is CASSQRVSGTGYGYTF. In DNA, the CDR3 is TGCGCCAGCAGCCAAAGAGTCTCCGGGACAGGCTATGGCTACACCTTC.

The V and J genes are TRBV5-5 and TRBJ2-3, with 10 bases that match TRBD1. Trimming at V came to 4 bases and at J to 3 bases, leaving 2 bases not matched to a gene. CDR3 length equals 14 residues. Germline V gives CDR1 SGHKS, CDR2 YYEKEE (reference sequence). This CDR3 reads CASSPGQGTDTQYF. CDR3 nucleotide sequence: TGTGCCAGCAGCCCGGGACAGGGGACAGATACGCAGTATTTT.

This CDR3 is CASSLKGGGAAAFF. Here the CDR3 DNA reads TGTGCCAGCAGCTTAAAGGGAGGGGGGGCGGCAGCTTTCTTT. This chain uses TRBV7-9 with TRBJ1-1, with D perhaps TRBD1 (6 bases). CDR1 is SEHNR, CDR2 FQNEAQ, per germline (reference sequence). With 2 bases removed from V and 10 bases from J, the gap between germline ends came to 17 bases. The CDR3 sequence is 14 residues long.

In its sample, this clone was seen once. The chain joins TRBV4-1 to TRBJ1-1, with TRBD1 matching 9 bases. V was clipped by 6 bases and J by 5 bases; unmatched bases: 10. There are 15 residues in the CDR3. Germline CDR1 reads MGHRA; CDR2 reads YSYEKL. The CDR3 DNA follows: TGCGCCAGCAGTACAGGGGGCGGTTCGGGAACTGAAGCTTTCTTT. It specifies CASSTGGGSGTEAFF.

This clone came up a few times. The V and J genes are TRBV4-2 and TRBJ1-1; possibly TRBD1 for D (6 bases). The V end lost 0 bases, the J end lost 10 bases, and 18 bases lay between the germline ends. Germline V CDR1 and CDR2: LGHNA, YNFKEQ. This CDR3 spans 15 amino acids. Here the CDR3 DNA reads TGTGCCAGCAGCCAAGAGCTAGGGGACACCTCGAGAGCTTTCTTT. Translation gives CASSQELGDTSRAFF.

V is TRBV6-5 and J is TRBJ1-2; 7 nucleotides align to TRBD1. Unmatched junction bases numbered 8, after V lost 6 bases and J lost 4 bases. Germline V lookup: CDR1 MNHEY, CDR2 SVGAGI. This CDR3 contains 14 residues. The CDR3 reads CASRPQGPTYGYTF. The CDR3, as DNA: TGTGCCAGCAGACCACAGGGGCCCACCTATGGCTACACCTTC.

This clone was seen more than once but under ten times. The chain employs TRBV5-1 and TRBJ2-2; D is undetermined. Germline CDR1 SGHRS, CDR2 YFSETQ. The CDR3 runs to 14 residues. V was cut by 0 bases and J by 3 bases, with 6 bases left in between. The CDR3 nucleotides read TGCGCCAGCAGCTTGGTCCCCGACACCGGGGAGCTGTTTTTT. This gives the protein CASSLVPDTGELFF.

This chain uses TRBV30 with TRBJ1-3; unclear D gene. The length of the CDR3 is 15 residues. Germline V gives CDR1 GTSNPN, CDR2 SVGIG (reference sequence). The V end was cut by 4 bases, the J end by 0 bases, with 13 bases between. DNA for the CDR3: TGTGCCTGGATTCCGGGGATAGGCTCTGGAAACACCATATATTTT. Its translation: CAWIPGIGSGNTIYF. Full variable domain (outside the CDR3, taken from reference TRBV30 and TRBJ1-3): SQTIHQWPATLVQPVGSPLSLECTVEGTSNPNLYWYRQAAGRGLQLLFYSVGIGQISSEVPQNLSASRPQDRQFILSSKKLLLSDSGFYLCAWIPGIGSGNTIYFGEGSWLTVV.

The rearrangement uses TRBV6-5 and TRBJ2-5, with D perhaps matching TRBD2 (6 bases). The CDR3 length is 15 residues. Trimming shortened V by 5 bases and J by 3 bases, and 16 bases separated the two germline ends. CDR1 is MNHEY and CDR2 is SVGAGI in the germline V gene. This CDR3 is CASSPSGTSEETQYF. The CDR3 coding sequence is TGTGCCAGCAGTCCATCCGGGACTTCAGAAGAGACCCAGTACTTC.

The chain uses TRBV28 and TRBJ1-3, with a tentative D call TRBD1 (5 bases). The CDR3 contains 18 residues. Germline V gene data show CDR1 as MDHEN and CDR2 as SYDVKM. The V end was cut by 2 bases, the J end by 1 base, with 18 bases between. The CDR3 DNA follows: TGTGCCAGCAGTTTAGCCCTACGAACAGGAATTTCTGGAAACACCATATATTTT. It specifies CASSLALRTGISGNTIYF.

This clone was counted once. CDR3 protein: CASSHQLNTGTEQETQYF. CDR3 nucleotide sequence: TGTGCCAGCAGCCATCAGCTAAATACCGGGACAGAGCAAGAGACCCAGTACTTC. V usage is TRBV3-1 (or the pseudogene TRBV3-2) and J usage is TRBJ2-5; 7 bases fit TRBD1. V shed 3 bases and J 2 bases; nucleotides not matched to a gene: 15. Germline values: CDR1 LGHDT, CDR2 YNNKEL (reference sequence). The CDR3 consists of 18 residues.

The chain couples TRBV4-1 to TRBJ1-2; maybe TRBD1 (6 bases). The CDR3 consists of 17 residues. Between the trimmed V and J ends, which lost 2 bases and 1 base, there was a span of 17 bases. The V gene's germline CDR1 is MGHRA and CDR2 YSYEKL. The CDR3 DNA reads as TGCGCCAGCAGCCAACATAAAACAGGGTTTGGTAACTATGGCTACACCTTC. This encodes CASSQHKTGFGNYGYTF.

The CDR3 DNA reads TGTGCCAGCAGCGCACGGACTAGCGGGGGCCCCCGGGGTGAGCAGTTCTTC. Translating it yields CASSARTSGGPRGEQFF. The V gene is TRBV4-2, the J gene TRBJ2-1; 13 positions match TRBD2. Germline values: CDR1 LGHNA, CDR2 YNFKEQ. V lost 5 bases and J lost 9; bases outside the gene matches: 13. This CDR3 has 17 residues.

V gene TRBV27 combines with J gene TRBJ1-4, with 10 nucleotides matching TRBD1. This CDR3 spans 15 amino acids. V lost 3 bases to trimming and J lost 5 bases; unmatched junction nucleotides: 3. The germline V gene encodes CDR1 MNHEY and CDR2 SMNVEV (reference sequence). The CDR3 protein is CASSFLDRGNEKLFF. In DNA form, the CDR3 reads TGTGCCAGCAGTTTTTTGGACAGGGGGAATGAAAAACTGTTTTTT.

The chain uses TRBV7-9 and TRBJ1-4; D possibly corresponds to TRBD1 (6 bases). V was cut by 0 bases and J by 7 bases, with 15 bases left in between. The CDR3 extends over 16 amino acids. Germline CDR1 is SEHNR and CDR2 is FQNEAQ (reference sequence). CDR3 DNA sequence: TGTGCCAGCAGCTTAGCCTTTGAGGGGGTCGGTGAAAAACTGTTTTTT. As protein: CASSLAFEGVGEKLFF.

In its sample, this clone was seen a few times. V is TRBV7-9 and J is TRBJ2-1, with 11 positions matching TRBD2. CDR3 size: 16 residues. V shed 4 bases and J 5 bases; nucleotides not matched to a gene: 7. Germline V gene sequence: CDR1 SEHNR, CDR2 FQNEAQ (reference sequence). CDR3 DNA: TGTGCCAGCAGCTCCTCCGGGACTAGCGGTGACAATGAGCAGTTCTTC. It yields the protein CASSSSGTSGDNEQFF.

This clone showed up just once. The chain joins TRBV5-6 to TRBJ2-1; 8 bases are shared with TRBD1. CDR3 length: 13 residues. V gave up 4 bases and J gave up 10 bases; unmatched junction bases: 7. CDR1 is SGHDT and CDR2 is YYEEEE in the germline V gene. The CDR3 here is CASSPSWDREQFF. The CDR3 coding sequence is TGTGCCAGCAGCCCGTCGTGGGACAGGGAGCAGTTCTTC.

The genes are TRBV6-1 and TRBJ2-2; the match to TRBD1 covers 9 bases. J gave up 7 bases and V 0 bases, and 3 bases lay outside the gene matches. The CDR3 is made up of 15 amino acids. Germline loops: CDR1 MNHNS, CDR2 SASEGT. The CDR3, as DNA: TGTGCCAGCAGTGAAGCCGGACAGGGGTACGGGGAGCTGTTTTTT. The encoded protein is CASSEAGQGYGELFF.

The rearrangement links TRBV18 to TRBJ2-6; the match to TRBD1 covers 8 bases. V trimming: 2 bases; J trimming: 0 bases; junction bases outside the gene matches: 6. The CDR3 length is 18 residues. Germline V gene sequence: CDR1 KGHSH, CDR2 LQKENI. The CDR3 sequence: CASSPVTGGSSGANVLTF. The CDR3 coding sequence is TGTGCCAGCTCACCAGTCACAGGGGGTAGCTCTGGGGCCAACGTCCTGACTTTC.

CDR3 loop: CASSPPARDEQFF. In DNA, the CDR3 is TGTGCCAGCAGTCCCCCCGCCCGCGATGAGCAGTTCTTC. The chain couples TRBV7-2 to TRBJ2-1; no clear D gene. V was cut by 6 bases and J by 8 bases, with 14 bases left in between. CDR1 is SGHTA, CDR2 FQGNSA, per germline. CDR3 length equals 13 residues.

The chain has TRBV29-1 and TRBJ2-2; D is unclear. Germline assignment: CDR1 SQVTM and CDR2 ANQGSEA. The V and J ends lost 7 bases and 4 bases respectively, with 13 bases between them. The CDR3 consists of 13 residues. The CDR3 spells CSAKYSSTGELFF. In DNA, the CDR3 is TGCAGCGCCAAATACAGCAGCACCGGGGAGCTGTTTTTT.

The chain has TRBV6-5 and TRBJ1-1; no clear D. From germline, CDR1 is MNHEY and CDR2 SVGAGI. The V and J ends lost 5 bases and 4 bases respectively, with 11 bases between them. The length of the CDR3 is 13 residues. Here the CDR3 DNA reads TGTGCCAGCAGTCTGTTCGGTAGCACTGAAGCTTTCTTT. It codes for CASSLFGSTEAFF.

This chain uses TRBV10-3 with TRBJ1-2; D unclear. Germline CDR1 and CDR2: ENHRY and SYGVKD. This CDR3 region has 13 residues. V was shortened by 3 bases and J by 2 bases, with 7 bases between the two germline ends. CDR3 coding DNA: TGTGCCATCAGTGACCATTTGAACTATGGCTACACCTTC. Amino acid sequence: CAISDHLNYGYTF.